Listed below are T cell receptor beta chains from one sample, sequenced in a study of a mutant IDH1 vaccine in newly diagnosed glioma. These receptors have no identified antigens. Profiled with immunoSEQ multiplex PCR; TCRdb holds only in-frame clones, not every one. The table includes roughly 72,000 clones, roughly nine tenths detected once. Source: PBMCs, taken from a glioma patient whose treatment included an IDH1 peptide vaccine. These receptors came from a woman aged 45 to 65 with glioma. CDR3s include the opening cysteine and the closing phenylalanine or tryptophan. The order of the fields is clone size, D gene, J gene, V gene, CDR3 DNA, CDR3 protein. D genes are given only for firm matches. Size is stated for part of the rows, as once, few or many counts, or as a class when the clone is expanded.

clone_size: once
d_call: -
j_call: TRBJ2-3
v_call: TRBV9
cdr3_nt: TGTGCCAGCAGCTTGGACAGTTTCACAGATACGCAGTATTTT
cdr3_aa: CASSLDSFTDTQYF

clone_size: -
d_call: -
j_call: TRBJ2-7
v_call: TRBV11-2
cdr3_nt: TGTGCCAGCAGCTTAGATCCTAGCTCCTACGAGCAGTACTTC
cdr3_aa: CASSLDPSSYEQYF

clone_size: -
d_call: TRBD1
j_call: TRBJ1-1
v_call: TRBV19
cdr3_nt: TGTGCCAGTAGTCCTCGGACAGGAGCGAACACTGAAGCTTTCTTT
cdr3_aa: CASSPRTGANTEAFF

clone_size: -
d_call: TRBD1
j_call: TRBJ2-2
v_call: TRBV9
cdr3_nt: TGTGCCAGCAGCGCCCCCGGGACAGCGAACACCGGGGAGCTGTTTTTT
cdr3_aa: CASSAPGTANTGELFF

clone_size: -
d_call: -
j_call: TRBJ1-4
v_call: TRBV7-9
cdr3_nt: TGTGCCAGCACCCCTGTCGGGACCGCGAATGAAAAACTGTTTTTT
cdr3_aa: CASTPVGTANEKLFF

clone_size: -
d_call: -
j_call: TRBJ2-1
v_call: TRBV5-4
cdr3_nt: TGTGCCAGCAGCCCTTCAGCGGTGACCTCCTACAATGAGCAGTTCTTC
cdr3_aa: CASSPSAVTSYNEQFF

clone_size: -
d_call: -
j_call: TRBJ2-2
v_call: TRBV27
cdr3_nt: TGTGCCAGCAGTCAAAGACTAGCCGGGGAGCTGTTTTTT
cdr3_aa: CASSQRLAGELFF

clone_size: -
d_call: TRBD2
j_call: TRBJ2-3
v_call: TRBV2
cdr3_nt: TGTGCCGCAAGGCGGGAGGGGGCAGATACGCAGTATTTT
cdr3_aa: CAARREGADTQYF

clone_size: -
d_call: -
j_call: TRBJ2-1
v_call: TRBV29-1
cdr3_nt: TGCAGCAATAAAGGGGGGCCCTCATACAATGAGCAGTTCTTC
cdr3_aa: CSNKGGPSYNEQFF

clone_size: -
d_call: TRBD2
j_call: TRBJ2-7
v_call: TRBV4-1
cdr3_nt: TGCGCCAGCAGCCAAGCAAGGACTAGCGGGGGGACCTACGAGCAGTACTTC
cdr3_aa: CASSQARTSGGTYEQYF

clone_size: -
d_call: -
j_call: TRBJ2-3
v_call: TRBV6-6
cdr3_nt: TGTGCCAGCAGTTCGGCAGGGCACACAGATACGCAGTATTTT
cdr3_aa: CASSSAGHTDTQYF

clone_size: -
d_call: TRBD1
j_call: TRBJ1-2
v_call: TRBV6-5
cdr3_nt: TGTGCCAGCAGTAGGGGCAGGGGGTATTTTGGCTACACCTTC
cdr3_aa: CASSRGRGYFGYTF

clone_size: -
d_call: TRBD1
j_call: TRBJ2-7
v_call: TRBV2
cdr3_nt: TGTGCCAGCAGTGGGGGGACAGTCTACGAGCAGTACTTC
cdr3_aa: CASSGGTVYEQYF

clone_size: -
d_call: TRBD1
j_call: TRBJ2-3
v_call: TRBV5-1
cdr3_nt: TGCGCCAGCAGCGTCTGGGGACAGGGGGCGACAGATACGCAGTATTTT
cdr3_aa: CASSVWGQGATDTQYF

clone_size: -
d_call: -
j_call: TRBJ1-1
v_call: TRBV19
cdr3_nt: TGTGCCAGTAGTACCCTACAGGGATGGGGCACTGAAGCTTTCTTT
cdr3_aa: CASSTLQGWGTEAFF

clone_size: -
d_call: TRBD2
j_call: TRBJ2-4
v_call: TRBV10-3
cdr3_nt: TGTGCCATCGGAGAGACACCCGGGACTAGCGCGAATGTAGCCAAAAACATTCAGTACTTC
cdr3_aa: CAIGETPGTSANVAKNIQYF

clone_size: -
d_call: -
j_call: TRBJ2-7
v_call: TRBV7-3
cdr3_nt: TGTGCCAGCAGCTTAGTCCCGGGATTCTACGAGCAGTACTTC
cdr3_aa: CASSLVPGFYEQYF

clone_size: -
d_call: TRBD2
j_call: TRBJ2-4
v_call: TRBV27
cdr3_nt: TGTGCCAGCAGTCGTACTAGCGTCAAAAACATTCAGTACTTC
cdr3_aa: CASSRTSVKNIQYF

clone_size: -
d_call: -
j_call: TRBJ2-5
v_call: TRBV6-5
cdr3_nt: TGTGCCAGCAGTTACTCGGGGGAGACCCAGTACTTC
cdr3_aa: CASSYSGETQYF

clone_size: -
d_call: TRBD1
j_call: TRBJ1-4
v_call: TRBV25-1
cdr3_nt: TGTGCCAGCAGTGAGGGACAGGGGATTGAAAAACTGTTTTTT
cdr3_aa: CASSEGQGIEKLFF

clone_size: -
d_call: -
j_call: TRBJ1-1
v_call: TRBV5-4
cdr3_nt: TGTGCCAGCAGCTTGGAGTTGACGAACACTGAAGCTTTCTTT
cdr3_aa: CASSLELTNTEAFF

clone_size: -
d_call: -
j_call: TRBJ2-3
v_call: TRBV7-8
cdr3_nt: TGTGCCAGCAGCTTAGAGGGGGGAGGCGTATCCACAGATACGCAGTATTTT
cdr3_aa: CASSLEGGGVSTDTQYF

clone_size: -
d_call: -
j_call: TRBJ2-5
v_call: TRBV4-1
cdr3_nt: TGCGCCAGCAGCCAAGACCTGGGTGCGGGGAGGGAGACCCAGTACTTC
cdr3_aa: CASSQDLGAGRETQYF

clone_size: -
d_call: -
j_call: TRBJ2-5
v_call: TRBV5-5
cdr3_nt: TGTGCCAGCAGCTTGGCCAGGGAAGAGACCCAGTACTTC
cdr3_aa: CASSLAREETQYF

clone_size: -
d_call: TRBD1
j_call: TRBJ2-7
v_call: TRBV7-3
cdr3_nt: TGTGCCAGCGGGGGACAGGGAACCCACGAGCAGTACTTC
cdr3_aa: CASGGQGTHEQYF

clone_size: once
d_call: -
j_call: TRBJ2-5
v_call: TRBV27
cdr3_nt: TGTGCCAGCAGTTTAGTAGAGTATGGGACCCAGTACTTC
cdr3_aa: CASSLVEYGTQYF

clone_size: -
d_call: -
j_call: TRBJ2-2
v_call: TRBV6-1
cdr3_nt: TGTGCCAGCAGTGGAAACCTTCAGGGGATAAACACCGGGGAGCTGTTTTTT
cdr3_aa: CASSGNLQGINTGELFF

clone_size: -
d_call: -
j_call: TRBJ2-7
v_call: TRBV9
cdr3_nt: TGTGCCAGCAGCCCCCGGTTTAGCAGCTCCTACGAGCAGTACTTC
cdr3_aa: CASSPRFSSSYEQYF

clone_size: -
d_call: -
j_call: TRBJ1-5
v_call: TRBV6-6
cdr3_nt: TGTGCCAGCAGTTACGTTAATAGCAATCAGCCCCAGCATTTT
cdr3_aa: CASSYVNSNQPQHF

clone_size: -
d_call: -
j_call: TRBJ2-5
v_call: TRBV6-6
cdr3_nt: TGTGCCAGCAGTTACCCCCGGGGAGAAATCCGGGAGACCCAGTACTTC
cdr3_aa: CASSYPRGEIRETQYF

clone_size: -
d_call: -
j_call: TRBJ2-6
v_call: TRBV19
cdr3_nt: TGTGCCAGTAGTACTACAGCGTCCGGTCAGATATCTGGGGCCAACGTCCTGACTTTC
cdr3_aa: CASSTTASGQISGANVLTF

clone_size: -
d_call: -
j_call: TRBJ1-2
v_call: TRBV29-1
cdr3_nt: TGCAGCGTTGAAGGGGGGGGACGAAGATCTGCTAACTATGGCTACACCTTC
cdr3_aa: CSVEGGGRRSANYGYTF

clone_size: -
d_call: TRBD2
j_call: TRBJ2-7
v_call: TRBV2
cdr3_nt: TGTGCCAGCAGTGAGACTAGCGGGAGGGCTGACGAGCAGTACTTC
cdr3_aa: CASSETSGRADEQYF

clone_size: -
d_call: TRBD1
j_call: TRBJ2-7
v_call: TRBV5-1
cdr3_nt: TGCGCCAGCAGCGCTACAGGGGGGCCCTACGAGCAGTACTTC
cdr3_aa: CASSATGGPYEQYF

clone_size: -
d_call: -
j_call: TRBJ1-4
v_call: TRBV6-6
cdr3_nt: TGTGCCAGCAGTTACAGGCAGGCGTATGAAAAACTGTTTTTT
cdr3_aa: CASSYRQAYEKLFF

clone_size: -
d_call: TRBD1
j_call: TRBJ2-5
v_call: TRBV4-1
cdr3_nt: TGCGCCAGCAGCCAAGGTTGGACAGGGGGAGAGACCCAGTACTTC
cdr3_aa: CASSQGWTGGETQYF

clone_size: -
d_call: TRBD1
j_call: TRBJ2-7
v_call: TRBV7-2
cdr3_nt: TGTGCCAGCAGCCCCGGGACAGGGGCCTACGAGCAGTACTTC
cdr3_aa: CASSPGTGAYEQYF

clone_size: -
d_call: TRBD1
j_call: TRBJ2-3
v_call: TRBV18
cdr3_nt: TGTGCCAGCTCATCAAACAGGGGGGATACGCAGTATTTT
cdr3_aa: CASSSNRGDTQYF

clone_size: -
d_call: -
j_call: TRBJ2-7
v_call: TRBV6-5
cdr3_nt: TGTGCCAGCAGAATAGCAGTCACCTACGAGCAGTACTTC
cdr3_aa: CASRIAVTYEQYF

clone_size: -
d_call: -
j_call: TRBJ2-1
v_call: TRBV7-9
cdr3_nt: TGTGCCAGCAGCCACTACAATGAGCAGTTCTTC
cdr3_aa: CASSHYNEQFF

clone_size: -
d_call: TRBD2
j_call: TRBJ2-1
v_call: TRBV5-1
cdr3_nt: TGCGCCAGCAGCTTGGCGGCGGGAGCCCACAATGAGCAGTTCTTC
cdr3_aa: CASSLAAGAHNEQFF

clone_size: -
d_call: -
j_call: TRBJ2-7
v_call: TRBV30
cdr3_nt: TGTGCCTGGAGTGTACCACGGCTTCGGGGGCAGTACTTC
cdr3_aa: CAWSVPRLRGQYF

clone_size: -
d_call: -
j_call: TRBJ2-3
v_call: TRBV7-2
cdr3_nt: TGTGCCAGCCGCCTGAGGGGGCTAGCGGCAGATACGCAGTATTTT
cdr3_aa: CASRLRGLAADTQYF

clone_size: -
d_call: -
j_call: TRBJ1-1
v_call: TRBV2
cdr3_nt: TGTGCCACCCTAAGCCCTGAAGCTTTCTTT
cdr3_aa: CATLSPEAFF

clone_size: -
d_call: TRBD1
j_call: TRBJ2-5
v_call: TRBV9
cdr3_nt: TGTGCCAGCAGCGTTTGGACAGGACCCCAAGAGACCCAGTACTTC
cdr3_aa: CASSVWTGPQETQYF

clone_size: once
d_call: -
j_call: TRBJ2-5
v_call: TRBV7-2
cdr3_nt: TGTGCCAGCAGCCTCCCTGTGAAAGAGACCCAGTACTTC
cdr3_aa: CASSLPVKETQYF

clone_size: -
d_call: TRBD1
j_call: TRBJ2-7
v_call: TRBV28
cdr3_nt: TGTGCCAGCAGTGAGGGACAGGACCCCTCCTACGAGCAGTACTTC
cdr3_aa: CASSEGQDPSYEQYF

clone_size: few
d_call: -
j_call: TRBJ1-1
v_call: TRBV5-1
cdr3_nt: TGCGCCAGCAGCTTTACAGTGACGACAACTGAAGCTTTCTTT
cdr3_aa: CASSFTVTTTEAFF

clone_size: -
d_call: -
j_call: TRBJ2-4
v_call: TRBV29-1
cdr3_nt: TGCAGCGTTGACGGGAGCGGGGCCAAAAACATTCAGTACTTC
cdr3_aa: CSVDGSGAKNIQYF

clone_size: -
d_call: TRBD1
j_call: TRBJ1-6
v_call: TRBV5-1
cdr3_nt: TGCGCCAGCAGCTATCAACAGGGGAAGAATTCACCCCTCCACTTT
cdr3_aa: CASSYQQGKNSPLHF

clone_size: -
d_call: -
j_call: TRBJ2-5
v_call: TRBV4-1
cdr3_nt: TGCGCCAGCAGCCGATATGGGACGGACCAAGAGACCCAGTACTTC
cdr3_aa: CASSRYGTDQETQYF

clone_size: -
d_call: TRBD2
j_call: TRBJ2-1
v_call: TRBV5-6
cdr3_nt: TGTGCCAGCAGCCTAGGGACTATCAATGAGCAGTTCTTC
cdr3_aa: CASSLGTINEQFF

clone_size: -
d_call: TRBD1
j_call: TRBJ1-1
v_call: TRBV27
cdr3_nt: TGTGCCAGCAGAAGAGACAGGGAAGTTACTGAAGCTTTCTTT
cdr3_aa: CASRRDREVTEAFF